The 2 T cell receptor beta chains in this list originate from one sample, sequenced in a study of T cells in Graves' hyperthyroidism and ophthalmopathy. Authors of the study amplified TCR beta CDR3 regions from RNA transcripts. With the HTBI primer set, the TCR CDR3 went through a first round of RT-PCR. TCRdb re-analysed the multiplex PCR reads in MiXCR, keeping a single row per CDR3 protein. The sample has hundreds of thousands of distinct CDR3 sequences, roughly 20% seen once. Sequenced: blood. Receptor source: a woman in her 50s with Graves' hyperthyroidism that later progressed to Graves' ophthalmopathy.

This clonotype was found many times. The rearrangement joins TRBV3-1 to TRBJ1-1; no clear D. Between the trimmed V and J ends, which lost 0 bases and 0 bases, there was a span of 5 bases. The germline V gene encodes CDR1 LGHDT and CDR2 YNNKEL (reference sequence). The CDR3 extends over 14 amino acids. The CDR3 loop reads CASSQDGLNTEAFF. DNA of the CDR3: TGTGCCAGCAGCCAAGACGGGTTGAACACTGAAGCTTTCTTT.

This clonotype was observed many times. The V gene is TRBV11-2, the J gene TRBJ1-2; no clear D gene. The germline V gene has CDR1 SGHAT and CDR2 FQNNGV. This CDR3 is 12 amino acids long. V gave up 5 bases and J gave up 6 bases, with 10 bases separating them. The CDR3 nucleotides are TGTGCCAGCAGCCACAACAGAGATGGCTACACCTTC. It yields the protein CASSHNRDGYTF.